The rows below give T cell receptor beta chains drawn from one sample of a study of cytomegalovirus exposure and HLA in healthy donors. The table came from immunoSEQ multiplex PCR; TCRdb's copy has only in-frame clones and leaves some out. The top ten hold more than 2.5% of the sample, which has approximately 150,000 clones, roughly 70% seen once. The sequencing input was PBMCs. The source of these receptors is a woman in her 30s in good health and CMV-seronegative. The CDR3 runs from the conserved cysteine through the conserved F or W. Clone sizes are given selectively: once, few, many, or a class where the clone is expanded.

CDR3 protein: CASSMGQTGSSGNTIYF
CDR3 length: 17
V gene: TRBV19
clone size: -
J gene: TRBJ1-3

CDR3 protein: CASSLGFSLAGSEQFF
CDR3 length: 16
V gene: TRBV7-6
clone size: -
J gene: TRBJ2-1

CDR3 protein: CASSLWQYAGELFF
CDR3 length: 14
V gene: TRBV27
clone size: -
J gene: TRBJ2-2

CDR3 protein: CASSSLTGRYNEQFF
CDR3 length: 15
V gene: TRBV5-5
clone size: -
J gene: TRBJ2-1

CDR3 protein: CASSDKGQGTDEQYF
CDR3 length: 15
V gene: TRBV6-6
clone size: -
J gene: TRBJ2-7

CDR3 protein: CASSYSGPSYNEQFF
CDR3 length: 15
V gene: TRBV28
clone size: -
J gene: TRBJ2-1

CDR3 protein: CASTPQLAKNIQYF
CDR3 length: 14
V gene: TRBV28
clone size: -
J gene: TRBJ2-4

CDR3 protein: CASSTINRVQNYGYTF
CDR3 length: 16
V gene: TRBV11-2
clone size: -
J gene: TRBJ1-2

CDR3 protein: CASSLVQGSDGYTF
CDR3 length: 14
V gene: TRBV5-4
clone size: -
J gene: TRBJ1-2

CDR3 protein: CASSFGASNEQFF
CDR3 length: 13
V gene: TRBV28
clone size: -
J gene: TRBJ2-1

CDR3 protein: CASSLDRGNTEAFF
CDR3 length: 14
V gene: TRBV2
clone size: few
J gene: TRBJ1-1

CDR3 protein: CASSWDSYNEQFF
CDR3 length: 13
V gene: TRBV7-6
clone size: -
J gene: TRBJ2-1

CDR3 protein: CASSYSGRANEQFF
CDR3 length: 14
V gene: TRBV7-3
clone size: -
J gene: TRBJ2-1

CDR3 protein: CASSLDGGLNTGELFF
CDR3 length: 16
V gene: TRBV5-1
clone size: -
J gene: TRBJ2-2

CDR3 protein: CAWSVFPGGTQYF
CDR3 length: 13
V gene: TRBV30
clone size: -
J gene: TRBJ2-5

CDR3 protein: CASSLRDTSYNEQFF
CDR3 length: 15
V gene: TRBV27
clone size: once
J gene: TRBJ2-1

CDR3 protein: CASSDGGAGNEKLFF
CDR3 length: 15
V gene: TRBV28
clone size: -
J gene: TRBJ1-4

CDR3 protein: CASSHGQVETNEKLFF
CDR3 length: 16
V gene: TRBV5-4
clone size: -
J gene: TRBJ1-4

CDR3 protein: CASSLGAGVGNEQFF
CDR3 length: 15
V gene: TRBV7-2
clone size: -
J gene: TRBJ2-1

CDR3 protein: CASSGTLAGAYEQYF
CDR3 length: 15
V gene: TRBV5-6
clone size: -
J gene: TRBJ2-7

CDR3 protein: CASSRQGAGEAFF
CDR3 length: 13
V gene: TRBV18
clone size: -
J gene: TRBJ1-1

CDR3 protein: CASSLGEASNQPQHF
CDR3 length: 15
V gene: TRBV5-1
clone size: few
J gene: TRBJ1-5

CDR3 protein: CASSPGTSPTGELFF
CDR3 length: 15
V gene: TRBV5-8
clone size: -
J gene: TRBJ2-2

CDR3 protein: CATSRDVAGVGSTIYF
CDR3 length: 16
V gene: TRBV15
clone size: -
J gene: TRBJ1-3

CDR3 protein: CASASGGALGLETQYF
CDR3 length: 16
V gene: TRBV11-2
clone size: -
J gene: TRBJ2-5

CDR3 protein: CSVGTGTF
CDR3 length: 8
V gene: TRBV20-1
clone size: -
J gene: TRBJ1-2

CDR3 protein: CASSDSGASDYGYTF
CDR3 length: 15
V gene: TRBV19
clone size: -
J gene: TRBJ1-2

CDR3 protein: CASSLVGGVNNQPQHF
CDR3 length: 16
V gene: TRBV7-6
clone size: -
J gene: TRBJ1-5

CDR3 protein: CASSRSYGYTF
CDR3 length: 11
V gene: TRBV7-9
clone size: many
J gene: TRBJ1-2

CDR3 protein: CAISERGLSNQPQHF
CDR3 length: 15
V gene: TRBV10-3
clone size: -
J gene: TRBJ1-5

CDR3 protein: CASSSPLSSGANVLTF
CDR3 length: 16
V gene: TRBV11-2
clone size: -
J gene: TRBJ2-6

CDR3 protein: CASSRFTGELFF
CDR3 length: 12
V gene: TRBV11-2
clone size: -
J gene: TRBJ2-2

CDR3 protein: CASSQGASGTHEQYF
CDR3 length: 15
V gene: TRBV4-1
clone size: few
J gene: TRBJ2-7

CDR3 protein: CAWMSTDGYTF
CDR3 length: 11
V gene: TRBV30
clone size: -
J gene: TRBJ1-2

CDR3 protein: CAWNLNILSKAAFF
CDR3 length: 14
V gene: TRBV30
clone size: -
J gene: TRBJ1-1

CDR3 protein: CARGRDYSYNEQFF
CDR3 length: 14
V gene: TRBV2
clone size: -
J gene: TRBJ2-1

CDR3 protein: CASSTGQAYNEQFF
CDR3 length: 14
V gene: TRBV2
clone size: few
J gene: TRBJ2-1

CDR3 protein: CSVEDRQHGTDTQYF
CDR3 length: 15
V gene: TRBV29-1
clone size: few
J gene: TRBJ2-3

CDR3 protein: CATKVVAGNTGELFF
CDR3 length: 15
V gene: TRBV6-6
clone size: -
J gene: TRBJ2-2

CDR3 protein: CASSVGLADHNEQFF
CDR3 length: 15
V gene: TRBV9
clone size: -
J gene: TRBJ2-1

CDR3 protein: CASRRIVGDDTEAFF
CDR3 length: 15
V gene: TRBV5-4
clone size: -
J gene: TRBJ1-1

CDR3 protein: CASRKREGTYNEQFF
CDR3 length: 15
V gene: TRBV28
clone size: -
J gene: TRBJ2-1